One T cell receptor beta chain is described in this entry. This record comes from a study of T cells after somatic rescue of genetic block. TCRdb's copy holds only in-frame clones and misses some; the assay was immunoSEQ multiplex PCR. The sample contains 80,000 to 100,000 clones, just under 90% of which appear only once. The CDR3 runs to 17 residues. CDR1 MNHNS and CDR2 SASEGT come from the germline V gene. Trimming cost V 2 bases and J 6 bases; bases outside gene matches: 11. This clonotype originated in a woman under 30. The specimen was peripheral blood mononuclear cells (PBMCs). V is TRBV6-1 and J is TRBJ1-4; TRBD1 agrees at 8 bases. The CDR3 here is CASSEWRGRGRHEKLFF. CDR3 bases: TGTGCCAGCAGTGAATGGAGGGGCAGGGGGCGACATGAAAAACTGTTTTTT.